This entry features one TCR beta chain sequence. Original data processing: Estimation of nucleated cell counts relied on the amplification of reference gene primers. The protocol was immunoSEQ multiplex PCR, while the TCRdb copy is restricted to in-frame clones and leaves out a portion. For V, J and clone size, that table is used; D and trimming come from the DNA. The data contain under 200,000 clones, around four fifths of them singletons. The CDR3 covers 12 residues. Trimming stripped 4 bases from V and 7 bases from J, with 9 bases between. CDR1 is SGHRS, CDR2 YFSETQ, per germline. The data were taken from a study of blood T cell repertoires in COVID-19. Study overall: Specimens from acute and convalescent COVID-19 originated in the United States, Italy and Spain. Sources were T cells, B-cell-depleted T cells, or PBMCs; the material itself was cDNA or gDNA.

The sequencing input was peripheral blood. This receptor was taken from a woman between 35 and 50 years old with acute or convalescent COVID-19. The chain employs TRBV5-1 and TRBJ2-1; possible D gene TRBD2, 6 bases. The CDR3 is CASSNLANEQFF. CDR3 nucleotides: TGCGCCAGCAGCAATCTAGCGAATGAGCAGTTCTTC.